What follows describes a single T cell receptor beta chain. The antigen is unknown. UMIs were added to TCR cDNA along with a universal primer site when it was made by 5'RACE template switching. TCRdb re-analysed the 5' RACE reads in MiXCR, keeping a single row per CDR3 protein. The table lists fewer than 650,000 distinct CDR3 sequences, 21% of them singletons. The data were obtained in a study of T cells after yellow fever vaccination. Study outcomes and limitations: Only a minor proportion of clonotypes was detected across both CD4 and CD8 compartments. Abundant clonotypes (contaminants from the bulk population) could be present in FACS-sorted repertoires. Detected again after the booster were most primary-vaccination clones, at about 96% CD4 and roughly 88% CD8.

V was pared by 4 bases and J by 6 bases, with 8 bases between. Germline lookup yields CDR1 SGHTS and CDR2 YDEGEE. This CDR3 has 13 residues. The chain recombines TRBV5-8 with TRBJ1-6; weak D call: TRBD1 (6 bases). The sample here was PBMCs, taken less than 25 days after the first yellow fever vaccination. The receptor was derived from a man between 18 and 29 years old who received the YFV17D yellow fever vaccine. Here the CDR3 reads CASSTGFNSPLHF. The CDR3 nucleotides read TGTGCCAGCAGCACAGGGTTTAATTCACCCCTCCACTTT.